Here is one TCR beta chain with its context. The antigen is unknown. The assay was immunoSEQ multiplex PCR, and TCRdb's table has in-frame clones only and misses some. The sample shows about 54,000 clones, roughly 80% of them seen only once. This record belongs to a study of a mutant IDH1 vaccine in newly diagnosed glioma. Study context: Sex distribution of treated patients was approximately 60% male and roughly 40% female; mean age was about 41 years. Previous treatment comprised radiotherapy, temozolomide, or both, mostly both.

Germline V CDR1 and CDR2: MGHDK, SYGVNS. CDR3 size: 16 residues. J gave up 0 bases and V 6 bases, and 8 bases lay outside the gene matches. Study-wide results and limits: Patients showed vaccine-induced immune responses at a rate of roughly 93%. Changes in the top peripheral T cell clonotypes seemingly had no bearing on pseudoprogression.

Time point indicated: baseline, week 1 (first vaccination visit). The treatment: pre-vaccination baseline after standard-of-care therapy. The sample was PBMCs, taken from a glioma patient treated with radiotherapy, temozolomide or both. The origin of this receptor is a man aged 18 to 29 with glioma. J is TRBJ2-4 and V is TRBV25-1; 7 positions agree with TRBD2. This CDR3 reads CASSRGETLAKNIQYF. In DNA, the CDR3 is TGTGCCAGCAGCCGGGGGGAAACTTTAGCCAAAAACATTCAGTACTTC. Full variable domain (missing parts from reference TRBV25-1 and TRBJ2-4): EADIYQTPRYLVIGTGKKITLECSQTMGHDKMYWYQQDPGMELHLIHYSYGVNSTEKGDLSSESTVSRIRTEHFPLTLESARPSHTSQYLCASSRGETLAKNIQYFGAGTRLSVL.